Below, 28 T cell receptor beta chains from the same sample are listed, as sequenced in a study of blood T cell repertoires in COVID-19. Data came from immunoSEQ multiplex PCR; TCRdb stores just in-frame clones and leaves some out. The table lists about 150,000 clones, about 86% of them singletons. The source material was peripheral blood. Receptors were obtained from a woman aged 55 to 70 with active or convalescent COVID-19.

The chain carries TRBV19 and TRBJ2-1; a possible D gene is TRBD1 (5 bases). Germline CDR1 and CDR2: LNHDA and SQIVND (reference sequence). CDR3 length: 16 residues. The V end was cut by 7 bases, the J end by 5 bases, with 21 bases between. The chain's CDR3 is CASTTQGLGVDNEQFF. CDR3 DNA: TGTGCCAGTACCACCCAAGGTTTAGGGGTAGACAATGAGCAGTTCTTC.

CDR3 residues: CASSSRLETGNTEAFF. In nucleotides, the CDR3 is TGTGCCAGCAGCTCCCGCCTAGAGACTGGGAACACTGAAGCTTTCTTT. The chain combines TRBV7-6 with TRBJ1-1; D not certain. V was trimmed by 4 bases and J by 1 base, leaving 16 bases between them. The V gene's germline CDR1 is SGHVS and CDR2 FNYEAQ. The CDR3 consists of 16 residues.

This sequence joins TRBV3-1 (or the pseudogene TRBV3-2) and TRBJ2-3; 7 bases are a match to TRBD2. Germline CDR1 and CDR2: LGHDT and YNNKEL (reference sequence). V gave up 3 bases and J gave up 0 bases; unmatched junction bases: 3. This CDR3 comprises 15 residues. CDR3 protein: CASSHPAGSTDTQYF. DNA of the CDR3: TGTGCCAGCAGCCATCCAGCGGGGAGCACAGATACGCAGTATTTT.

This clone was recorded many times. The rearrangement joins TRBV20-1 to TRBJ2-7; 7 bases line up with TRBD2. In germline, CDR1 is DFQATT, CDR2 SNEGSKA (reference sequence). CDR3 length equals 10 residues. The CDR3 region has the DNA TGCAAGGCTAGCGGCTACGAGCAGTACTTC. Its protein is CKASGYEQYF.

The chain uses TRBV6-5 and TRBJ2-7; 10 bases map to TRBD1. Looked up from germline, CDR1 is MNHEY and CDR2 is SVGAGI. The CDR3 has 13 amino acids. J lost 5 bases, V lost 6 bases, and 4 bases had no gene match. The CDR3 nucleotides are TGTGCCAGCAGACTGACAGGGGGCAACGAGCAGTACTTC. This translates into CASRLTGGNEQYF.

V usage is TRBV15 and J usage is TRBJ1-4; TRBD1 matches at 8 bases. The trim removed 8 bases at V and 7 bases at J, leaving 12 bases unmatched. Germline CDR1 and CDR2: LNHNV and YYDKDF (reference sequence). The CDR3 loop spans 15 amino acids. The CDR3 sequence is CATVKSRGHGEKLFF. The CDR3 DNA is TGTGCCACCGTAAAATCCAGGGGGCACGGTGAAAAACTGTTTTTT.

The V gene is TRBV28, the J gene TRBJ2-5; D is perhaps TRBD2 (5 bases). The CDR3 totals 13 residues. The V gene's germline CDR1 is MDHEN and CDR2 SYDVKM. V was cut by 6 bases and J by 5 bases, with 13 bases left in between. CDR3 amino acids: CASRSGSAETQYF. CDR3 nucleotides: TGTGCCAGCAGGTCGGGATCTGCCGAGACCCAGTACTTC.

The chain couples TRBV7-2 to TRBJ2-5, with 12 bases matching TRBD1. CDR3 length: 15 residues. In germline, CDR1 is SGHTA, CDR2 FQGNSA. Losses at the gene ends were 5 bases for V and 5 bases for J; bases not matched to a gene: 6. CDR3 loop: CASSRDRGLGETQYF. CDR3 nucleotides: TGTGCCAGCAGCCGGGACAGGGGGCTTGGGGAGACCCAGTACTTC.

This clone has more than one count but fewer than ten. The chain employs TRBV5-1 and TRBJ2-7; maybe TRBD1 (6 bases). Germline CDR1 is SGHRS and CDR2 is YFSETQ. V lost 0 bases to trimming and J lost 0 bases, with 10 bases between them. The CDR3 length is 15 residues. CDR3 sequence: CASSLGQASSYEQYV. CDR3 nucleotides: TGCGCCAGCAGCTTGGGACAGGCGAGCTCCTACGAGCAGTACGTC.

The chain combines TRBV5-1 with TRBJ1-1; the match to TRBD1 covers 7 bases. This CDR3 spans 13 amino acids. CDR1 and CDR2 (germline): SGHRS, YFSETQ. Trimming removed 3 bases from V and 8 bases from J; junction bases left unmatched: 7. Here the CDR3 DNA reads TGCGCCAGCAGCTCTAGACAGGGTCTCGAAGCTTTCTTT. Translating gives CASSSRQGLEAFF.

The V call is TRBV12-5, the J call TRBJ2-1; no clear D. Trimming took off 0 bases at V and 8 bases at J, with 5 bases between the two ends. Per the germline V gene, CDR1 is LGHNT and CDR2 is FRNRAP. The CDR3 is 12 residues long. In nucleotides, the CDR3 is TGTGCTAGTGGTTTGGTACTCGATGAGCAGTTCTTC. Amino acid sequence: CASGLVLDEQFF.

This clone has only a few counts. The CDR3 DNA is TGTGCCAGCAGAGAGACGAGGACAGGGGTCGACGAGCAGTACTTC. Amino acids: CASRETRTGVDEQYF. This chain uses TRBV28 with TRBJ2-7; 9 bases align to TRBD1. In germline, CDR1 is MDHEN, CDR2 SYDVKM. The V segment lost 6 bases and the J segment 5 bases; nucleotides outside the gene matches: 11. CDR3 size: 15 residues.

This chain uses TRBV28 with TRBJ1-1; D perhaps matches TRBD1 (5 bases). This CDR3 region has 15 residues. The germline V and J ends were trimmed by 5 bases and 2 bases, with 15 bases remaining between them. Germline lookup yields CDR1 MDHEN and CDR2 SYDVKM. The CDR3 region is CASSHRGGVNTEAFF. In DNA, the CDR3 is TGTGCCAGCAGTCACCGAGGAGGGGTAAACACTGAAGCTTTCTTT.

V usage is TRBV3-1 (or the pseudogene TRBV3-2) and J usage is TRBJ2-2; TRBD2 matches 9 bases. V was clipped by 3 bases and J by 2 bases; unmatched bases: 16. This CDR3 is 20 amino acids long. CDR1 and CDR2 (germline): LGHDT, YNNKEL (reference sequence). Here the CDR3 reads CASSHPSPPQRGANTGELFF. CDR3 nucleotide sequence: TGTGCCAGCAGCCACCCATCCCCGCCCCAGCGGGGGGCTAACACCGGGGAGCTGTTTTTT.

The V and J genes are TRBV28 and TRBJ2-5, with D tentatively TRBD2 (5 bases). CDR1 is MDHEN, CDR2 SYDVKM, per germline. With 6 bases removed from V and 5 bases from J, the gap between germline ends came to 19 bases. The CDR3 loop spans 15 amino acids. The CDR3 region has the DNA TGTGCCAGCAGCTCCTCCGGAGGAATAAGGGAGACCCAGTACTTC. This codes for CASSSSGGIRETQYF.

This clone was observed once. The gene calls are TRBV5-1 and TRBJ1-1; tentative D call: TRBD1 (5 bases). Germline V gene data show CDR1 as SGHRS and CDR2 as YFSETQ. This CDR3 spans 15 amino acids. V lost 4 bases and J 3 bases, leaving 16 bases between the germline ends. As DNA, the CDR3 is TGCGCCAGCAGCGTAGGACACCAGTCTGACACTGAAGCTTTCTTT. Translating it yields CASSVGHQSDTEAFF.

The chain recombines TRBV9 with TRBJ2-5; D may be TRBD2 (6 bases). Germline V gene data show CDR1 as SGDLS and CDR2 as YYNGEE. Trimming left V 5 bases short and J 5 bases short, with 16 bases between. CDR3 length: 14 amino acids. CDR3 amino acids: CASSPSGGRETQYF. Written as DNA, the CDR3 is TGTGCCAGCAGTCCCAGTGGAGGGCGGGAGACCCAGTACTTC.

J is TRBJ2-3 and V is TRBV24-1; 8 bases agree with TRBD2. Trimming removed 2 bases from V and 5 bases from J; junction bases left unmatched: 11. Germline V lookup: CDR1 KGHDR, CDR2 SFDVKD. The CDR3 runs 17 residues. CDR3 residues: CATSDSGLVGMLDTQYF. CDR3 nucleotides: TGTGCCACCAGTGATTCGGGACTAGTAGGGATGTTAGATACGCAGTATTTT.

The chain links TRBV6-5 to TRBJ2-4, with TRBD2 matching over 7 bases. CDR1 MNHEY and CDR2 SVGAGI come from the germline V gene. The CDR3 is made up of 16 amino acids. The ends lost 2 bases at V and 1 base at J; junction bases unmatched: 5. CDR3 nucleotide sequence: TGTGCCAGCAGTTACGGGGGGGAGGGGGCCAAAAACATTCAGTACTTC. Protein: CASSYGGEGAKNIQYF.

The rearrangement joins TRBV4-3 to TRBJ1-6, with TRBD1 as a possible D gene (5 bases). The CDR3 runs 15 residues. Germline loops: CDR1 LGHNA, CDR2 YSLEER. The V gene lost 1 base and the J gene lost 7 bases, with 11 bases spanning the gap. The DNA of the CDR3 is TGCGCCAGCAGCCAAGCTAGGGGCGAGAATTCACCCCTCCACTTT. It translates to CASSQARGENSPLHF.

This clone was detected a few times. Written as DNA, the CDR3 is TGTGCCAGCTCTCAAGGGGCAGGGGGCGTTCAGCCCCAGCATTTT. This translates into CASSQGAGGVQPQHF. The chain uses TRBV2 and TRBJ1-5; 8 bases map to TRBD1. Looked up from germline, CDR1 is SNHLY and CDR2 is FYNNEI. The CDR3 is 15 residues long. The J segment lost 6 bases and the V segment lost 8 bases, leaving 12 bases of the junction unmatched.

This clone has just a few counts. The chain is built from TRBV3-1 (or the pseudogene TRBV3-2) and TRBJ2-5, with a weak D call TRBD2 (6 bases). Trimming took 1 base from V and 5 from J, leaving 14 bases between them. Germline V CDR1 and CDR2: LGHDT, YNNKEL (reference sequence). The CDR3 runs 15 residues. The CDR3 bases are TGTGCCAGCAGCCAAGGTGCGGGACTCCCTGAGACCCAGTACTTC. It specifies CASSQGAGLPETQYF.

The chain recombines TRBV11-1 with TRBJ2-1; tentative D call: TRBD1 (5 bases). This CDR3 comprises 15 residues. Looked up from germline, CDR1 is SGHAT and CDR2 is FQDESV (reference sequence). Trimming removed 5 bases from V and 6 bases from J, with 17 bases in between. DNA of the CDR3: TGTGCCAGCAGCCTTACAAGCAGGGTTGGCAATGAGCAGTTCTTC. As protein: CASSLTSRVGNEQFF.

The V call is TRBV28, the J call TRBJ1-2; 8 nucleotides align to TRBD1. The CDR3 totals 17 residues. Germline assignment: CDR1 MDHEN and CDR2 SYDVKM. J was trimmed by 4 bases and V by 7 bases; bases with no gene match: 17. CDR3 sequence (DNA): TGTGCCAGCAATTCCCTCAGCGGACAGGGAAAGGGCTATGGCTACACCTTC. Its translation is CASNSLSGQGKGYGYTF.

A few counts support this clone. The V and J genes are TRBV15 and TRBJ1-5; unclear D gene. There are 15 residues in the CDR3. Trimming took off 0 bases at V and 1 base at J, with 7 bases between the two ends. Germline CDR1 and CDR2: LNHNV and YYDKDF (reference sequence). CDR3 DNA: TGTGCCACCAGCAGAGATAGATGGAGCAATCAGCCCCAGCATTTT. The encoded protein is CATSRDRWSNQPQHF.

The chain recombines TRBV3-1 (or the pseudogene TRBV3-2) with TRBJ2-2, with D unresolved. The length of the CDR3 is 13 residues. Germline CDR1 is LGHDT and CDR2 is YNNKEL (reference sequence). Trimming pared 3 bases from V and 2 bases from J, leaving 4 bases between. CDR3 protein: CASSHLNTGELFF. CDR3 DNA: TGTGCCAGCAGCCACCTCAACACCGGGGAGCTGTTTTTT.

The gene calls are TRBV5-1 and TRBJ1-1; D remains ambiguous. CDR1 is SGHRS, CDR2 YFSETQ, per germline. V lost 1 base and J lost 2, with 9 bases in between. This CDR3 region has 14 residues. This CDR3 reads CASSLIPGNTEAFF. For the CDR3, the DNA is TGCGCCAGCAGCTTGATACCGGGAAACACTGAAGCTTTCTTT.

This rearrangement joins TRBV6-6 to TRBJ2-3; a weak D match, TRBD2 (5 bases). CDR1 is MNHNY and CDR2 is SVGAGI in the germline V gene (reference sequence). This CDR3 region has 14 residues. V was shortened by 8 bases and J by 4 bases, with 16 bases between the two germline ends. The CDR3 sequence is CASRPGLDADTQYF. CDR3 nucleotide sequence: TGTGCCAGCCGACCAGGACTCGACGCAGATACGCAGTATTTT.